This T cell receptor beta chain was observed in a study of OX40 agonist ivuxolimab in advanced cancers. Study details: Dose-escalation patients' cancers were hepatocellular carcinoma, melanoma, renal cell or head and neck cancer.

This CDR3 is built from 18 residues. With V trimmed by 1 base and J by 0 bases, 7 bases remained unmatched. The V gene's germline CDR1 is SGDLS and CDR2 YYNGEE. This table comes from immunoSEQ multiplex PCR, and its TCRdb copy is limited to in-frame clones, with some not included. This sample has tens of thousands of clones, with about 87% found just once. The chain carries TRBV9 and TRBJ2-6; 7 bases map to TRBD1. The sequencing used CD4+ or CD8+ T cells sorted from blood, collected in a trial of the OX40 agonist ivuxolimab. The receptor's source is an adult with an advanced solid tumor such as melanoma, head and neck, liver or kidney cancer. Here the CDR3 DNA reads TGTGCCAGCAGCGTACTGAGGGACAGTAACTCTGGGGCCAACGTCCTGACTTTC. Amino acid sequence: CASSVLRDSNSGANVLTF.